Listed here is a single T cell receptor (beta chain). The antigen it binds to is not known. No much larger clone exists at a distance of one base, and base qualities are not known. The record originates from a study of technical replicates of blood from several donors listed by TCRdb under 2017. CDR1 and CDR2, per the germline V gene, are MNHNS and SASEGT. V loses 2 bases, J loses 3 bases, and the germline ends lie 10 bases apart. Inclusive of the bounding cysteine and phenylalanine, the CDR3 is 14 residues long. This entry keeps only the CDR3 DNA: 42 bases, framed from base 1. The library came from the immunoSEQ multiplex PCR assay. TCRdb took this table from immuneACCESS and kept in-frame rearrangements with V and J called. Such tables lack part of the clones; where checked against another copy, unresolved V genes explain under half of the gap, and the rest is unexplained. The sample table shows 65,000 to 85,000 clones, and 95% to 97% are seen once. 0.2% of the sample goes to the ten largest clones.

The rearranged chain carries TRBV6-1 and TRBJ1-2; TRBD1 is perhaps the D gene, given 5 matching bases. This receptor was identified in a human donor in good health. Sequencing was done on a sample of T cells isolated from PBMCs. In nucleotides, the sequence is TGTGCCAGCAGTGAATGGGGCGTAGACTATGGCTACACCTTC. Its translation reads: CASSEWGVDYGYTF.